This TCR beta chain stems from a study of shared T cell receptors in the human thymus. Sequencing was performed with immunoSEQ multiplex PCR; in TCRdb, only in-frame clones are kept and a portion is missing. The table has 720,000 or so clones, roughly 85% seen once. Germline trimming cut 3 bases from V and 8 bases from J; bases unmatched to any gene: 4. The CDR3 consists of 14 residues. CDR1 is PRHDT and CDR2 is FYEKMQ in the germline V gene (reference sequence). These records were also assigned to another study, of human thymus T cells.

The TCR was taken from a girl in the first two years of life with a congenital heart defect. The sample was thymocytes. The chain carries TRBV13 and TRBJ1-6; 7 positions match TRBD1. In nucleotides, the CDR3 is TGTGCCAGCAGCTTCCACAGGGGCGATTCACCCCTCCACTTT. Its translation: CASSFHRGDSPLHF.